Sequencing of this T cell receptor beta chain was carried out in a study of cytomegalovirus exposure and HLA in healthy donors. Whole-study results and caveats: Exclusion as indistinguishable affected some V segments, including TRBV6-2 and TRBV6-3.

The germline V gene has CDR1 MNHNS and CDR2 SASEGT. V was pared by 6 bases and J by 5 bases, with 17 bases between. The CDR3 is made up of 14 amino acids. Primers: 60 Vbeta forward and 13 Jbeta reverse. Assay used: immunoSEQ multiplex PCR; TCRdb lists only in-frame clones, some missing. The table includes more than 100,000 clones, 15% detected once. Comment on this clone: Its antigen is unidentified.

The receptor was derived from a woman aged 18-30 years in good health and CMV-seronegative. The sequencing sample was made of PBMCs. The chain employs TRBV6-1 and TRBJ2-7, with D possibly matching TRBD1 (6 bases). The CDR3 DNA is TGTGCCAGCAGCAAGCGACAGGAATTCAACGAGCAGTACTTC. This codes for CASSKRQEFNEQYF.